Listed below are T cell receptor beta chains from one sample, sequenced in a study of beta chain features in type 1 diabetes. This table comes from immunoSEQ multiplex PCR, and its TCRdb copy is limited to in-frame clones, with some not included. The sample has 350,000 to 400,000 clones, roughly 12% seen once. Source material: naive CD4+ T cells from blood. The receptors originated from a young woman with type 1 diabetes. The CDR3 runs from the conserved cysteine through the conserved F or W.

TRBV28	15	CASSLSGSGANVLTF
TRBV4-1	15	CASSQPGQGDHEQYF
TRBV6-5	13	CASSQGMYYEQYF
TRBV6-6	13	CASSLVQSYGYTF
TRBV7-2	15	CASSSQGEGYNEQFF
TRBV7-2	15	CASSLRQGVTDTQYF
TRBV9	15	CASSVFSDRRETQYF
TRBV19	14	CASNSGRNQETQYF
TRBV11-2	18	CASSSYRQGASAGHGYTF
TRBV7-8	16	CASSLAGRGLGETQYF
TRBV7-9	14	CASSPQQGGTEAFF
TRBV7-3	13	CASSLGLASEQYF
TRBV28	12	CASRIGDNEQFF
TRBV25-1	14	CASSAGTGTYEQYF
TRBV25-1	12	CASTSRVSEQYF
TRBV7-9	16	CASSLAVAANTGELFF
TRBV15	13	CATRTGATRGYTF
TRBV7-9	15	CASSPGTLNNSPLHF
TRBV11-2	15	CASSTTSGGGETQYF
TRBV14	15	CASSLGQGESSPLHF
TRBV5-1	15	CASAKGAGGTDTQYF
TRBV27	14	CASGKQGAPTEAFF
TRBV9	17	CASSVGLAGASYNEQFF
TRBV4-1	14	CASSQTTVSYEQYF
TRBV11-3	16	CASSPLQPTPPYEQYF
TRBV2	12	CASSAYDYEQYF
TRBV6-5	16	CASSYSRDSGSYEQYF
TRBV15	13	CATSREQGNTIYF
TRBV29-1	13	CSAADRRSYEQYF
TRBV10-3	14	CAIRGDSGGGGYTF
TRBV4-3	15	CASSQEGRVRTPLHF
TRBV7-9	14	CASSRGQGNRGYTF
TRBV7-9	13	CASRASGANVLTF
TRBV7-9	16	CASSLGRETGANVLTF
TRBV18	14	CASSLKTGSGELFF
TRBV29-1	14	CSVGPGGFNQPQHF
TRBV9	15	CASSAGPPSTDTQYF
TRBV18	15	CASSPRDSANEKLFF
TRBV2	14	CASSESGFNYGYTF
TRBV10-3	15	CAISQGLAGVETQYF
TRBV6-5	15	CASSYSTGEFYEQYF
TRBV29-1	14	CSVELTGRVTEAFF
TRBV7-2	17	CASSTIQGAYGANVLTF
TRBV10-3	15	CAISGLAGSPREQYF
TRBV14	11	CASSQGYSRYF
TRBV7-2	14	CASSFGGGTDTQYF
TRBV19	15	CASRTGQPPYNEQFF